The present TCR beta chain was sequenced within a study of T cell responses to AZD1222 COVID-19 vaccine. Findings of the study overall: In a largely white British group with more females than males, clonal diversity was possibly underestimated.

As for this clone: Its antigen is undetermined.

V was clipped by 3 bases and J by 4 bases, with 13 bases between them. The CDR3 loop spans 14 amino acids. Germline CDR1 reads GTSNPN; CDR2 reads SVGIG (reference sequence). Profiled with immunoSEQ multiplex PCR; TCRdb holds only in-frame clones, not every one. The repertoire consists of 100,000 to 150,000 clones, with roughly 89% occurring once and the leading ten covering 11%. The source material was peripheral blood, sampled on day 0 of MenACWY control vaccination. The chain joins TRBV30 to TRBJ1-5; D ambiguous. The source of this sequence is an adult in good health. The DNA for the CDR3 is TGTGCCTGGAGCCGCCCAACGGATAATCAGCCCCAGCATTTT. Translation gives CAWSRPTDNQPQHF.